These T cell receptor beta chains were read from a single sample in a study of beta chain features in type 1 diabetes. Data came from immunoSEQ multiplex PCR; TCRdb stores just in-frame clones and leaves some out. Of about 180,000 clones in the sample, roughly 7.1% were seen once. Material: central memory CD4+ T cells from blood. These TCRs come from a woman aged 40-49 years with type 1 diabetes. Each CDR3 is given with its conserved first and last residue. The D gene is left open where the match is weak. Clone size is given for some rows only: seen once, a few or many times, or a class if the clone is expanded.

>TRBV29-1|TRBJ2-7|many|13|.
TGCAGCGTTGGACCCGACAGAGCCTACGAGCAGTACTTC
CSVGPDRAYEQYF
>TRBV7-2|TRBJ1-2|.|13|.
TGTGCCAGCAGCCTAAGGGGAGGCGATGGCTACACCTTC
CASSLRGGDGYTF
>TRBV7-8|TRBJ2-5|few|14|TRBD2
TGTGCCAGCAGCCGAGGGAGGGTTCAAGAGACCCAGTACTTC
CASSRGRVQETQYF
>TRBV28|TRBJ2-4|few|15|.
TGTGCCACCGTGGGCGGGAACCTAGCCAAAAACATTCAGTACTTC
CATVGGNLAKNIQYF
>TRBV28|TRBJ2-1|.|16|TRBD2
TGTGCCAGCAGTGGGACTAGCGCTAGCTCCTACAATGAGCAGTTCTTC
CASSGTSASSYNEQFF
>TRBV4-2|TRBJ2-1|.|14|TRBD2
TGTGCCAGCCGTCTTAGCGGGGGGGACAATGAGCAGTTCTTC
CASRLSGGDNEQFF
>TRBV4-2|TRBJ2-7|.|16|TRBD1
TGTGCCAGCAGCCAATCCCCGGGACAGGGGGCGGACGAGCAGTACTTC
CASSQSPGQGADEQYF
>TRBV5-6|TRBJ1-6|.|12|.
TGTGCCAGCAGCGCCCAGGATTCACCCCTCCACTTT
CASSAQDSPLHF
>TRBV28|TRBJ1-1|.|13|TRBD1
TGTGCCAGCAGCTCAGACAGGGGGACTGAAGCTTTCTTT
CASSSDRGTEAFF
>TRBV19|TRBJ1-4|.|15|TRBD1
TGTGCCAGTAGAAGTCCGACAGGGGCGAGGGAAAAACTGTTTTTT
CASRSPTGAREKLFF
>TRBV4-3|TRBJ2-1|many|15|TRBD1
TGCGCCAGCAGCCAAGGGGGGACAGCCATCGGTGAGCAGTTCTTC
CASSQGGTAIGEQFF
>TRBV29-1|TRBJ2-1|few|14|.
TGCAGCGTGCGCGTGGGGAGCTCCTACAATGAGCAGTTCTTC
CSVRVGSSYNEQFF
>TRBV25-1|TRBJ1-5|.|13|TRBD1
TGTGCCAGCCGGGGACAGGGAAATCAGCCCCAGCATTTT
CASRGQGNQPQHF
>TRBV20-1|TRBJ2-5|few|11|.
TGCAGTGCTAGGACAGGAGAGACCCAGTACTTC
CSARTGETQYF
>TRBV29-1|TRBJ1-2|.|11|.
TGCAGCGTTGGGTCTTCACTTGGCTACACCTTC
CSVGSSLGYTF
>TRBV4-2|TRBJ2-5|few|15|TRBD1
TGTGCCAGCAGCCAAGGGGGACAGGGCCAGGAGACCCAGTACTTC
CASSQGGQGQETQYF
>TRBV29-1|TRBJ1-1|few|14|TRBD1
TGCAGCGTAGAAAACGTCCGGGACAGGGAGTCGGCTTTCTTT
CSVENVRDRESAFF
>TRBV5-1|TRBJ1-4|few|14|.
TGCGCCAGCAGCTTGACAGGCACTAATGAAAAACTGTTTTTT
CASSLTGTNEKLFF
>TRBV11-1|TRBJ1-2|few|14|TRBD1
TGTGCCAGCAGCTCACCCTCACAGGGGTACGGCTACACCTTC
CASSSPSQGYGYTF
>TRBV29-1|TRBJ1-2|.|13|.
TGCAGCGTTGAAGTCGCGGGACGGTATGGCTACACCTTC
CSVEVAGRYGYTF
>TRBV5-1|TRBJ1-2|many|12|.
TGCGCCAGCAGCGGCCTTCGCTATGGCTACACCTTC
CASSGLRYGYTF
>TRBV30|TRBJ2-7|.|14|.
TGTGCCTGGAAGAGGGACTCCCACACCTACGAGCAGTACTTC
CAWKRDSHTYEQYF
>TRBV4-2|TRBJ2-7|few|16|TRBD2
TGTGCCAGCAGCCAAGAACGGGGGACTAGCGGGAACGAGCAGTACTTC
CASSQERGTSGNEQYF
>TRBV2|TRBJ1-5|few|19|TRBD1
TGTGCCAGCAGTGAAACCCCACCCCGACGGACAGGTAGCAATCAGCCCCAGCATTTT
CASSETPPRRTGSNQPQHF
>TRBV13|TRBJ1-1|.|13|.
TGTGCCAGCAGCTTGGAGGAAGGGTATCGTGCTTTCTTT
CASSLEEGYRAFF
>TRBV5-1|TRBJ1-2|few|13|TRBD1
TGCGCCAGCAGCCCGGGACAGACCTATGGCTACACCTTC
CASSPGQTYGYTF
>TRBV6-5|TRBJ1-3|.|14|.
TGTGCCAGCAGTTACTCCCCTACGGGAAACACCATATATTTT
CASSYSPTGNTIYF
>TRBV29-1|TRBJ1-2|.|12|TRBD1
TGCAGCGTAGCGGACAGGGACTATGGCTACACCTTC
CSVADRDYGYTF
>TRBV5-1|TRBJ2-1|few|14|TRBD2
TGCGCCAGCAGCCCGGGGGGATCTACAATGAGGCAGTTCTTC
CASSPGGSTMRQFF
>TRBV5-6|TRBJ2-3|.|15|.
TGTGCCAGCAGCGGAGGCGCAGATAGCACAGATACGCAGTATTTT
CASSGGADSTDTQYF
>TRBV5-4|TRBJ2-3|.|16|TRBD1
TGTGCCAGCAGCATTTCCGGGACAGGGCGCACAGATACGCAGTATTTT
CASSISGTGRTDTQYF
>TRBV11-1|TRBJ2-6|few|15|.
TGTGCCAGCAGCCTACGGTACTCTGGGGCCAACGTCCTGACTTTC
CASSLRYSGANVLTF
>TRBV20-1|TRBJ2-3|few|11|.
TGCAGTGCTCAAATCACAGATACGCAGTATTTT
CSAQITDTQYF
>TRBV30|TRBJ1-1|few|13|.
TGTGCCTGGACTCCAGGGGCAGACACTGAAGCTTTCTTT
CAWTPGADTEAFF
>TRBV7-2|TRBJ1-2|few|16|.
TGTGCCAGCAGCATGGAAGACAGGCGAGCTAACTATGGCTACACCTTC
CASSMEDRRANYGYTF
>TRBV20-1|TRBJ2-3|many|11|TRBD1
TGCAGTGCTCAGACAGGGGACACGCAGTATTTT
CSAQTGDTQYF
>TRBV5-1|TRBJ1-1|many|14|TRBD1
TGCGCCAGCAGCCAGGACAGGGTAGGAACTGAAGCTTTCTTT
CASSQDRVGTEAFF
>TRBV27|TRBJ2-3|.|14|TRBD1
TGTGCCAGCAGTTCGGACAGGACCACAGATACGCAGTATTTT
CASSSDRTTDTQYF
>TRBV5-6|TRBJ1-2|few|16|TRBD1
TGTGCCAGCAGCTTGGTAGGGGGCCGCAGCCGGTATGGCTACACCTTC
CASSLVGGRSRYGYTF
>TRBV29-1|TRBJ1-2|few|13|.
TGCAGCGTGGAAGAGACAGCCAGACATGGCTACACCTTC
CSVEETARHGYTF
>TRBV7-9|TRBJ1-2|few|14|.
TGTGCCAGCTTGCGAGACCCAGCAGGGTATGGCTACACCTTC
CASLRDPAGYGYTF
>TRBV4-3|TRBJ1-5|few|14|.
TGCGCCAGCAGCCAGGGACATGGGGATCAGCCCCAGCATTTT
CASSQGHGDQPQHF
>TRBV10-3|TRBJ1-1|.|13|.
TGTGCCATCAGTGTTAACAGGGACACTGAAGCTTTCTTT
CAISVNRDTEAFF
>TRBV19|TRBJ1-5|.|17|.
TGTGCCAGTAGTGCCGGACATCTACTTTATAGCAATCAGCCCCAGCATTTT
CASSAGHLLYSNQPQHF
>TRBV7-3|TRBJ1-2|.|13|.
TGTGCCAGCAGCAAAGACGGGAACTATGGCTACACCTTC
CASSKDGNYGYTF
>TRBV19|TRBJ2-3|many|13|.
TGTGCCAGTAGTACACGACTATCAGATACGCAGTATTTT
CASSTRLSDTQYF
>TRBV6-5|TRBJ1-2|few|14|TRBD1
TGTGCCAGCAGCCTCACTCCGACAGGGAACGGCTACACCTTC
CASSLTPTGNGYTF
>TRBV19|TRBJ2-1|.|15|TRBD2
TGTGCCAGTAGATCGTTGGCGGGGGGTTACAATGAGCAGTTCTTC
CASRSLAGGYNEQFF
>TRBV4-2|TRBJ1-5|.|15|.
TGTGCCAGCAGCCAAGATGGTTCAGGGGATCAGCCCCAGCATTTT
CASSQDGSGDQPQHF
>TRBV21-1|TRBJ1-5|few|15|.
TGTGCCAGCAGCGGGGCACACCTTAGCAATCAGCCCCAGCATTTT
CASSGAHLSNQPQHF
>TRBV28|TRBJ1-1|.|14|.
TGTGCCAGCAGGGGGGACGGGGGAGTGACTGAAGCTTTCTTT
CASRGDGGVTEAFF